Here is one T cell receptor (beta chain) with its context. The sample belongs to a study of OX40 agonist ivuxolimab in advanced cancers. Profiled with immunoSEQ multiplex PCR; TCRdb holds only in-frame clones, not every one. The table has about 84,000 clones, nearly 95% seen once. This CDR3 region has 14 residues. CDR1 is SEHNR and CDR2 is FQNEAQ in the germline V gene (reference sequence). The ends lost 4 bases at V and 3 bases at J; junction bases unmatched: 6. The sample consisted of CD4+ or CD8+ T cells sorted from blood, taken in a trial of the OX40 agonist ivuxolimab. V and J are TRBV7-9 and TRBJ2-7; 7 bases are shared with TRBD1. The sequence was collected from an adult with an advanced solid tumor such as melanoma, head and neck, liver or kidney cancer. This CDR3 reads CASSSNYRGYEQYF. Here the CDR3 DNA reads TGTGCCAGCAGCTCGAATTACAGGGGCTACGAGCAGTACTTC.